These 14 T cell receptor beta chains were sequenced from one sample in a study of T-cell memory formation after mild COVID-19. Each CDR3 protein is one row after TCRdb ran MiXCR on the 5' RACE reads. The sample carries hundreds of thousands of distinct CDR3 sequences, about 20% recorded once. Sequencing input: PBMCs or a T cell subset sorted from them (not recorded which). All receptors come from an adult woman who had mild COVID-19 (a few samples of this study predate the infection). Cell type and time point are not known.

The rearrangement joins TRBV2 to TRBJ2-3; 9 bases line up with TRBD2. With V trimmed by 1 base and J by 3 bases, 2 bases remained unmatched. Germline CDR1 reads SNHLY; CDR2 reads FYNNEI. The CDR3 length is 15 residues. The CDR3 here is CASSEGGLATDTQYF. As DNA, the CDR3 is TGTGCCAGCAGTGAAGGGGGACTAGCTACAGATACGCAGTATTTT.

The chain is built from TRBV4-3 and TRBJ2-3; perhaps TRBD2 as D (5 bases). The CDR3 spans 15 residues. Germline V gene lookup returns CDR1 LGHNA and CDR2 YSLEER. V shed 1 base and J shed 4 bases, with 12 bases lying between them. The CDR3 region is CASSQGGQSSDTQYF. The CDR3 DNA sequence: TGCGCCAGCAGCCAAGGCGGGCAGTCATCAGATACGCAGTATTTT.

This clonotype was picked up a small number of times. The rearrangement uses TRBV29-1 and TRBJ2-7; TRBD1 aligns across 7 bases. The CDR3 covers 14 residues. Trimming removed 6 bases from V and 4 bases from J; junction bases left unmatched: 12. Germline assignment: CDR1 SQVTM and CDR2 ANQGSEA. As DNA, the CDR3 is TGCAGCGTCAAACCGGGACAGAGAGCATACGAGCAGTACTTC. Protein: CSVKPGQRAYEQYF.

V and J are TRBV3-1 and TRBJ2-5, with D perhaps assigned TRBD1 or TRBD2 (5 bases each). The CDR3 is 14 residues long. Germline V gene lookup returns CDR1 LGHDT and CDR2 YNNKEL (reference sequence). With 1 base removed from V and 2 bases from J, the gap between germline ends came to 8 bases. Written as DNA, the CDR3 is TGTGCCAGCAGCCAAGGGGGGATTCAAGAGACCCAGTACTTC. Its translation is CASSQGGIQETQYF.

The CDR3 sequence: CASSQVTGRSYGYTF. CDR3 DNA: TGCGCCAGCAGCCAAGTCACAGGGAGGTCCTATGGCTACACCTTC. V is TRBV4-3 and J is TRBJ1-2, with D possibly being TRBD1 (6 bases). V was pared by 1 base and J by 4 bases, with 13 bases between. The germline V gene has CDR1 LGHNA and CDR2 YSLEER. The CDR3 consists of 15 residues.

The rearrangement joins TRBV7-8 to TRBJ2-1; possible D gene TRBD2, 6 bases. Germline CDR1 and CDR2: SGHVS and FQNEAQ. This CDR3 region has 20 residues. V dropped 1 base and J dropped 0 bases, with 22 bases sitting between them. The CDR3 DNA reads as TGTGCCAGCAGCTTAGGCGGAGGGAGGTCTAGCGTTAGCTCCTACAATGAGCAGTTCTTC. This gives the protein CASSLGGGRSSVSSYNEQFF.

The genes are TRBV29-1 and TRBJ2-2; no firm D call. The CDR3 runs 15 residues. Between the trimmed V and J ends, which lost 7 bases and 0 bases, there was a span of 15 bases. Germline CDR1 is SQVTM and CDR2 is ANQGSEA. This chain's CDR3 is CSAAPGSTNTGELFF. The CDR3 DNA reads TGCAGCGCCGCGCCGGGCAGTACGAACACCGGGGAGCTGTTTTTT.

The genes are TRBV9 and TRBJ2-2, with 11 bases lining up with TRBD2. V was clipped by 0 bases and J by 7 bases; unmatched bases: 8. This CDR3 region has 17 residues. The germline V gene encodes CDR1 SGDLS and CDR2 YYNGEE. Written as DNA, the CDR3 is TGTGCCAGCAGCGTAGAGCCTAGCGGGGGGCTGAGCGGGGAGCTGTTTTTT. It codes for CASSVEPSGGLSGELFF.

The gene calls are TRBV4-1 and TRBJ2-7; D not resolved. Trimming removed 1 base from V and 0 bases from J, with 7 bases in between. The CDR3 consists of 14 residues. Germline loops: CDR1 MGHRA, CDR2 YSYEKL. In nucleotides, the CDR3 is TGCGCCAGCAGCCAAGTCCCAGTCTCCTACGAGCAGTACTTC. Its translation is CASSQVPVSYEQYF.

This clonotype was counted a few times. This chain uses TRBV11-3 with TRBJ1-6; 8 bases fit TRBD1. Germline V gene sequence: CDR1 SGHNT, CDR2 YENEEA. This CDR3 is 18 amino acids long. Trimming cost V 5 bases and J 7 bases; bases outside gene matches: 16. The CDR3 spells CASSRGTGSFAENSPLHF. CDR3 DNA sequence: TGTGCCAGCAGCCGCGGGACAGGAAGTTTCGCCGAAAATTCACCCCTCCACTTT.

The sample holds a few counts of this clonotype. The chain combines TRBV27 with TRBJ2-3; weak D call: TRBD2 (6 bases). Trimming took 3 bases from V and 0 from J, leaving 22 bases between them. This CDR3 region has 19 residues. Germline values: CDR1 MNHEY, CDR2 SMNVEV (reference sequence). The CDR3 protein is CASSFSALAQIASTDTQYF. DNA of the CDR3: TGTGCCAGCAGTTTTTCTGCGCTAGCGCAGATCGCTAGCACAGATACGCAGTATTTT.

The chain joins TRBV19 to TRBJ2-1, with TRBD2 matching over 13 bases. The CDR3 has 16 amino acids. V gave up 3 bases and J gave up 4 bases; unmatched junction bases: 3. Germline V gene lookup returns CDR1 LNHDA and CDR2 SQIVND (reference sequence). CDR3 DNA sequence: TGTGCCAGTAGTATTAAACTAGCGGGAGGGTACAATGAGCAGTTCTTC. Amino acids: CASSIKLAGGYNEQFF. The full variable domain, in which reference TRBV19 and TRBJ2-1 provide the parts outside the CDR3, is DGGITQSPKYLFRKEGQNVTLSCEQNLNHDAMYWYRQDPGQGLRLIYYSQIVNDFQKGDIAEGYSVSREKKESFPLTVTSAQKNPTAFYLCASSIKLAGGYNEQFFGPGTRLTVL.

The genes are TRBV29-1 and TRBJ2-7, with 7 bases matching TRBD2. The CDR3 is 14 residues long. Germline values: CDR1 SQVTM, CDR2 ANQGSEA. The V and J ends lost 1 base and 2 bases, in that order; junction bases with no gene match: 5. CDR3 residues: CSVEGGSLTYEQYF. The CDR3 DNA is TGCAGCGTTGAAGGCGGGAGTCTTACCTACGAGCAGTACTTC.

The sample holds a few counts of this clonotype. This chain joins TRBV6-2 or TRBV6-3 and TRBJ1-5; D not resolved. Trimming stripped 4 bases from V and 3 bases from J, with 16 bases between. The CDR3 has 16 amino acids. Germline CDR1 and CDR2: MNHEY and SVGEGT. DNA for the CDR3: TGTGCCAGCAGTTCCTTGGGTAGACTAATCAATCAGCCCCAGCATTTT. Encoded protein: CASSSLGRLINQPQHF.